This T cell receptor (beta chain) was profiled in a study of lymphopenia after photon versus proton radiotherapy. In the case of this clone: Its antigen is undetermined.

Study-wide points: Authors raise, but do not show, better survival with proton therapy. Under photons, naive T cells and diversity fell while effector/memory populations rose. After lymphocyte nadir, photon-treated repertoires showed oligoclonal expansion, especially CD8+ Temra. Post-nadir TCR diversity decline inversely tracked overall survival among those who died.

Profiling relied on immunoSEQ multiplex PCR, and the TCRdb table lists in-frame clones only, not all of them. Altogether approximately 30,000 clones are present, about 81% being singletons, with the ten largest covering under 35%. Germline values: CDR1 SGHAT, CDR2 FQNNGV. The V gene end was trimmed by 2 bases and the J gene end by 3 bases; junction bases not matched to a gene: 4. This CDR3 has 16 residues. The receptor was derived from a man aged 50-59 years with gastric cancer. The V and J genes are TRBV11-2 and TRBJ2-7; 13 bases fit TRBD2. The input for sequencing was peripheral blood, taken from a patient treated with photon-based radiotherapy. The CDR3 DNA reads TGTGCCAGCAGCTTAACCGGGACTAGCGGGATCTACGAGCAGTACTTC. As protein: CASSLTGTSGIYEQYF.